These 4 T cell receptor beta chains originate from one sample sequenced in a study of T cells expressing NK-cell markers. TCRdb reanalyzed the 5' RACE reads and collapses them to one entry per CDR3 protein, without DNA. The table counts around 140,000 distinct CDR3 sequences; more than 10% lies in the top ten. Sample: blood T cells: a sorted CD56 or NKG2C T cell subset, CD4+ or CD8+ T cells, or bulk PBMC T cells (not recorded which). Source of these receptors: a young man in good health.

The J gene is TRBJ2-7, the V gene TRBV6-1. Germline CDR1 MNHNS, CDR2 SASEGT. This CDR3 region has 15 residues. This chain's CDR3 is CASSEGVSRYYEQYF.

The rearrangement joins TRBV24-1 to TRBJ2-1; TCRdb picks TRBD2, but there is no DNA to check that call. CDR1 KGHDR and CDR2 SFDVKD come from the germline V gene. The length of the CDR3 is 18 residues. This CDR3 is CATSGPIGETPHANEQFF.

The chain couples TRBV6-5 to TRBJ2-7; TCRdb's D call, TRBD1, is unchecked because there is no DNA. Germline V CDR1 and CDR2: MNHEY, SVGAGI. The CDR3 is made up of 15 amino acids. CDR3 in amino acids: CASSYRTGAHYEQYF.

This rearrangement joins TRBV11-2 to TRBJ2-1; TCRdb proposes TRBD2, but this gene call is untestable without DNA. This CDR3 comprises 17 residues. Per the germline V gene, CDR1 is SGHAT and CDR2 is FQNNGV. CDR3 in amino acids: CASSLGDSGKSYNEQFF.